The sequence of this T cell receptor beta chain was determined in a study of cytomegalovirus exposure and HLA in healthy donors. The PCR ran on 60 Vbeta and 13 Jbeta primers. TCRdb keeps only in-frame clones here, not all; method: immunoSEQ multiplex PCR. The sample yields 150,000 or so clones, approximately 80% seen once. With 1 base removed from V and 2 bases from J, the gap between germline ends came to 12 bases. The length of the CDR3 is 15 residues. Germline CDR1 SGHTA, CDR2 FQGNSA. The chain joins TRBV7-2 to TRBJ2-7; D might be TRBD1 (6 bases). This sequence was found in a male donor in good health and CMV-seropositive. Sequences were obtained from PBMCs. CDR3 in amino acids: CASSLGARGPYEQYF. CDR3 sequence (DNA): TGTGCCAGCAGCTTAGGGGCCAGGGGACCCTACGAGCAGTACTTC.